One T cell receptor (beta chain) is described in this entry. Its antigen is not identified. This entry is derived from a study of shared clonotypes between healthy human individuals. CD4+ cells were split into CD45RA+ naive and CD45RA-negative memory subsets. Using immunoSEQ multiplex PCR, the repertoire was profiled, and TCRdb retains in-frame clones only, with some absent. The sample holds a few million clones, more than 90% seen once. Study-wide findings and caveats: Few donors limited the genetic and exposure-history diversity represented. Some naive CD4 clonotypes, roughly 5%, turned up in common across a few donors.

This TCR was sampled from a man aged 18-30 years in good health. The sample comprised naive CD4+ T cells sorted from blood. Subset: CD45RA+ positively selected.

The DNA of the CDR3 is TGTGCCAGCAGTGATAGATCGCCCGCGCGAGAGACCCAGTACTTC. Translated, it gives CASSDRSPARETQYF. The rearrangement links TRBV2 to TRBJ2-5; D is unclear. Germline loops: CDR1 SNHLY, CDR2 FYNNEI. The CDR3 consists of 15 residues. V lost 3 bases, J lost 4 bases, and 15 bases lay in between.